This TCR beta chain was observed in a study of cytomegalovirus exposure and HLA in healthy donors. General study findings and limits: A later analysis showed HLA-associated TCR beta chains outstripping equally common others in clonal expansion.

Primers for the PCR totalled 60 Vbeta and 13 Jbeta. TCRdb's table, derived via immunoSEQ multiplex PCR, lists solely in-frame clones and lacks some. The table lists over 150,000 clones, over 65% of them singletons. Germline CDR1 is MNHEY and CDR2 is SMNVEV (reference sequence). With 2 bases removed from V and 1 base from J, the gap between germline ends came to 5 bases. This CDR3 has 13 residues. A note on this clone: Its antigen is as yet unknown.

The source of this sequence is a boy between 2 and 15 years old in good health and CMV-seronegative. The sample taken for sequencing was PBMCs. The V call is TRBV27, the J call TRBJ1-1; D ambiguous. This CDR3 is CASSLTENTEAFF. CDR3 sequence (DNA): TGTGCCAGCAGTTTAACAGAGAACACTGAAGCTTTCTTT.